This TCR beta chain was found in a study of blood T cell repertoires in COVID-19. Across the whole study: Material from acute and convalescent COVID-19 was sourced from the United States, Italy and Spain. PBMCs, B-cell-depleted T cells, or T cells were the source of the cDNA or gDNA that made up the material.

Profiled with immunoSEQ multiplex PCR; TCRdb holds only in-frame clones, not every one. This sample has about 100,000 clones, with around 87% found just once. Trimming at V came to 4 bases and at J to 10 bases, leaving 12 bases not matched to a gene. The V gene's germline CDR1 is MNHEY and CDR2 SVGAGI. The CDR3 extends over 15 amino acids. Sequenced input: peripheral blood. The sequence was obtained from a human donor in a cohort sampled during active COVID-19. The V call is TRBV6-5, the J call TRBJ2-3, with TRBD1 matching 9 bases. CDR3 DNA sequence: TGTGCCAGCAGTTCGGGACAGGTTGGGACAGGGTCGCAGTATTTT. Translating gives CASSSGQVGTGSQYF.